These 10 T cell receptor beta chains came from one sample sequenced in a study of OX40 agonist ivuxolimab in advanced cancers. Using immunoSEQ multiplex PCR, the repertoire was profiled, and TCRdb retains in-frame clones only, with some absent. Of roughly 86,000 clones listed, 65% to 90% are singletons. Sample: CD4+ or CD8+ T cells sorted from blood, taken in a trial of the OX40 agonist ivuxolimab. These receptors came from an adult with an advanced solid tumor such as melanoma, head and neck, liver or kidney cancer.

This sequence joins TRBV2 and TRBJ1-3; D may be TRBD1 (5 bases). CDR1 SNHLY and CDR2 FYNNEI come from the germline V gene. The CDR3 consists of 13 residues. V lost 11 bases, J lost 2 bases, and 13 bases lay in between. The CDR3 reads CAGGGEPGNTIYF. The CDR3 DNA reads TGTGCCGGGGGGGGTGAGCCTGGAAACACCATATATTTT.

The rearrangement uses TRBV5-5 and TRBJ1-5; TRBD1 matches at 8 bases. Germline V lookup: CDR1 SGHKS, CDR2 YYEKEE (reference sequence). The CDR3 covers 15 residues. Trimming at V came to 3 bases and at J to 2 bases, leaving 4 bases not matched to a gene. CDR3 protein: CASSYLTGGNQPQHF. DNA for the CDR3: TGTGCCAGCAGCTACCTGACAGGGGGCAATCAGCCCCAGCATTTT.

The V and J genes are TRBV12-5 and TRBJ2-2, with D perhaps TRBD2 (5 bases). Germline V gene lookup returns CDR1 LGHNT and CDR2 FRNRAP. The CDR3 extends over 14 amino acids. V was cut by 5 bases and J by 5 bases, with 12 bases left in between. This CDR3 is CASGPRGSTGELFF. DNA for the CDR3: TGTGCTAGTGGTCCCCGGGGATCAACCGGGGAGCTGTTTTTT.

The chain's CDR3 is CASTVDRDTEAFF. In DNA form, the CDR3 reads TGTGCCAGCACCGTAGACAGGGACACTGAAGCTTTCTTT. This chain connects TRBV28 to TRBJ1-1; 7 bases map to TRBD1. V lost 7 bases and J lost 3; bases outside the gene matches: 5. The CDR3 extends over 13 amino acids. Germline loops: CDR1 MDHEN, CDR2 SYDVKM.

The chain links TRBV7-2 to TRBJ1-1; 8 bases agree with TRBD1. J lost 4 bases, V lost 5 bases, and 6 bases had no gene match. Germline V gene sequence: CDR1 SGHTA, CDR2 FQGNSA. This CDR3 has 14 amino acids. The CDR3 region has the DNA TGTGCCAGCAGCCTCGGACAGGGAGCCACTGAAGCTTTCTTT. Encoded protein: CASSLGQGATEAFF.

The chain employs TRBV19 and TRBJ1-1; 8 nucleotides align to TRBD1. Germline values: CDR1 LNHDA, CDR2 SQIVND (reference sequence). There are 14 residues in the CDR3. With V trimmed by 8 bases and J by 0 bases, 5 bases remained unmatched. The CDR3 protein is CASARTGMNTEAFF. CDR3 in DNA: TGTGCCAGTGCCCGGACAGGGATGAACACTGAAGCTTTCTTT.

This chain joins TRBV28 and TRBJ2-5; 7 nucleotides match TRBD1. The CDR3 covers 15 residues. V lost 3 bases and J lost 1; bases outside the gene matches: 5. CDR1 is MDHEN, CDR2 SYDVKM, per germline. The CDR3 region is CASSFKGAFQETQYF. Here the CDR3 DNA reads TGTGCCAGCAGTTTCAAGGGGGCCTTCCAAGAGACCCAGTACTTC.

J is TRBJ2-7 and V is TRBV10-3; D possibly matches TRBD1 or TRBD2 (5 bases each). Per germline, CDR1 ENHRY and CDR2 SYGVKD. V was trimmed by 5 bases and J by 0 bases, leaving 14 bases between them. The CDR3 runs 15 residues. For the CDR3, the DNA is TGTGCCATCAGTCAGGGAGTCCTACACTCCTACGAGCAGTACTTC. Its protein product is CAISQGVLHSYEQYF.

The chain combines TRBV5-1 with TRBJ2-5, with TRBD1 matching 8 bases. Per germline, CDR1 SGHRS and CDR2 YFSETQ. V trimming: 4 bases; J trimming: 4 bases; junction bases outside the gene matches: 6. CDR3 size: 14 residues. This chain's CDR3 is CASSAGGDLETQYF. In DNA form, the CDR3 reads TGCGCCAGCAGCGCAGGGGGCGATTTAGAGACCCAGTACTTC.

The chain couples TRBV2 to TRBJ2-5; D unresolved. Germline lookup yields CDR1 SNHLY and CDR2 FYNNEI. This CDR3 region has 14 residues. The V end was cut by 3 bases, the J end by 2 bases, with 10 bases between. The CDR3 bases are TGTGCCAGCAGTGATAGGCTGTTACAAGAGACCCAGTACTTC. This translates into CASSDRLLQETQYF. Using reference TRBV2 and TRBJ2-5 for the parts outside the CDR3, the full variable domain is EPEVTQTPSHQVTQMGQEVILRCVPISNHLYFYWYRQILGQKVEFLVSFYNNEISEKSEIFDDQFSVERPDGSNFTLKIRSTKLEDSAMYFCASSDRLLQETQYFGPGTRLLVL.